What follows are 10 T cell receptor beta chains derived from one specimen sequenced in a study of spatial heterogeneity in lung cancer. TCRdb processed the 5' RACE reads anew with MiXCR; each CDR3 protein has one entry. The repertoire holds around 8,100 distinct CDR3 sequences, with around 15% as singletons. Their cognate antigens are unknown. Study-wide points: In tumors, expanded intratumoral alpha and beta TCR counts tracked mutation counts.

Described time point: sample taken at primary tumor resection. Material: lung tumor tissue, obtained at surgery. Source of these receptors: a female donor with early-stage non-small cell lung cancer.

This clonotype has ten or more counts. Since it is a stray read in a library aimed at alpha chains, this beta chain has a size that is not meaningful. The V gene is TRBV18, the J gene TRBJ2-4; D might be TRBD2 (6 bases). Germline assignment: CDR1 KGHSH and CDR2 LQKENI. V lost 3 bases and J 6 bases, leaving 9 bases between the germline ends. The CDR3 is 13 amino acids. CDR3 sequence: CASSPPGGNIQYF. The CDR3 coding sequence is TGTGCCAGCTCACCCCCCGGGGGAAACATTCAGTACTTC.

This clonotype was seen repeatedly, ten times or more. This beta chain turned up in a library designed for alpha chains; as an off-target read, its abundance says little. The chain joins TRBV12-3 or TRBV12-4 to TRBJ1-5, with TRBD1 matching over 8 bases. The CDR3 is made up of 13 amino acids. The trim removed 7 bases at V and 7 bases at J, leaving 6 bases unmatched. In nucleotides, the CDR3 is TGTGCCAGCACAGGGGGCGCCTGGCAGCCCCAGCATTTT. Translation: CASTGGAWQPQHF.

Of note for this clonotype: Since it is a stray read in a library aimed at alpha chains, this beta chain has a size that is not meaningful. The rearrangement joins TRBV2 to TRBJ1-2; no reliable D call. In germline, CDR1 is SNHLY, CDR2 FYNNEI. The CDR3 has 14 amino acids. Trimming stripped 1 base from V and 3 bases from J, with 9 bases between. CDR3 protein: CASSEGVEDYGYTF. The DNA for the CDR3 is TGTGCCAGCAGTGAAGGGGTAGAGGACTATGGCTACACCTTC.

This clonotype appeared many times. This beta chain lies outside the target of a library built for alpha chains; its clone size means little. The rearrangement links TRBV4-1 to TRBJ2-1; 8 nucleotides align to TRBD2. This CDR3 is 17 amino acids long. Germline CDR1 reads MGHRA; CDR2 reads YSYEKL. Trimming removed 0 bases from V and 4 bases from J; junction bases left unmatched: 8. The CDR3 region has the DNA TGCGCCAGCAGCCAAGAGAGCGGGGGCCAAGTTTACAATGAGCAGTTCTTC. Its translation: CASSQESGGQVYNEQFF.

This clonotype was counted ten times or more. A library made for alpha chains picked up this beta chain off target, so its size means little. The rearrangement links TRBV6-6 to TRBJ2-1; D ambiguous. Germline-derived CDR1 and CDR2 are MNHNY and SVGAGI (reference sequence). V lost 6 bases to trimming and J lost 10 bases, with 13 bases between them. There are 12 residues in the CDR3. CDR3 protein: CASSPPAQEQFF. The DNA for the CDR3 is TGTGCCAGCAGCCCCCCAGCTCAAGAGCAGTTCTTC.

This clonotype was recorded a few times. Because the library targeted alpha chains, this beta chain is an off-target read whose size means little. The chain employs TRBV19 and TRBJ2-4; the D gene is possibly TRBD2 (6 bases). Germline CDR1 LNHDA, CDR2 SQIVND (reference sequence). The CDR3 extends over 12 amino acids. Trimming removed 5 bases from V and 12 bases from J, with 14 bases in between. CDR3 sequence reads: CASSSGTDSQYF. CDR3 bases: TGTGCCAGTAGTTCAGGGACTGACTCTCAGTACTTC. Complete variable domain (other parts from reference TRBV19 and TRBJ2-4): DGGITQSPKYLFRKEGQNVTLSCEQNLNHDAMYWYRQDPGQGLRLIYYSQIVNDFQKGDIAEGYSVSREKKESFPLTVTSAQKNPTAFYLCASSSGTDSQYFGAGTRLSVL.

This clonotype is medium-sized by share. As an off-target read in a library built for alpha chains, this beta chain has a frequency of little significance. V usage is TRBV7-9 and J usage is TRBJ1-1; no reliable D call. With 1 base removed from V and 11 bases from J, the gap between germline ends came to 8 bases. This CDR3 is 11 amino acids long. Germline lookup yields CDR1 SEHNR and CDR2 FQNEAQ (reference sequence). CDR3 amino acids: CASSLESGAFF. CDR3 nucleotide sequence: TGTGCCAGCAGCTTAGAGTCCGGCGCTTTCTTT.

This clonotype was recorded only once. Because the library targeted alpha chains, this beta chain is an off-target read whose size means little. This chain links TRBV29-1 with TRBJ2-5; D possibly corresponds to TRBD1 (6 bases). V lost 4 bases to trimming and J lost 2 bases, with 11 bases between them. CDR1 is SQVTM and CDR2 is ANQGSEA in the germline V gene. This CDR3 has 13 residues. CDR3 residues: CSVAGTLQETQYF. The CDR3 DNA follows: TGCAGCGTTGCTGGGACATTACAAGAGACCCAGTACTTC. The entire variable domain, with the rest obtained from reference TRBV29-1 and TRBJ2-5, is as follows: SAVISQKPSRDICQRGTSLTIQCQVDSQVTMMFWYRQQPGQSLTLIATANQGSEATYESGFVIDKFPISRPNLTFSTLTVSNMSPEDSSIYLCSVAGTLQETQYFGPGTRLLVL.

In its sample, this clonotype is medium-sized. The size of this beta chain means little, since it is a stray read in a library made for alpha chains. This sequence joins TRBV29-1 and TRBJ2-3; TRBD2 matches 7 bases. The CDR3 length is 12 residues. V was pared by 6 bases and J by 2 bases, with 2 bases of the junction left unmatched. The germline V gene has CDR1 SQVTM and CDR2 ANQGSEA. The CDR3 reads CSVAGDTDTQYF. The CDR3 DNA sequence: TGCAGCGTGGCGGGGGACACAGATACGCAGTATTTT.

Of note for this clonotype: For a library built for alpha chains, this beta chain is a stray read; little rests on its size. V and J are TRBV6-6 and TRBJ2-7; D is uncertain. Trimming took 7 bases from V and 2 from J, leaving 9 bases between them. In germline, CDR1 is MNHNY, CDR2 SVGAGI (reference sequence). The CDR3 length is 12 residues. The CDR3 protein is CASKGFTYEQYF. In DNA form, the CDR3 reads TGTGCCAGCAAGGGATTTACCTACGAGCAGTACTTC.